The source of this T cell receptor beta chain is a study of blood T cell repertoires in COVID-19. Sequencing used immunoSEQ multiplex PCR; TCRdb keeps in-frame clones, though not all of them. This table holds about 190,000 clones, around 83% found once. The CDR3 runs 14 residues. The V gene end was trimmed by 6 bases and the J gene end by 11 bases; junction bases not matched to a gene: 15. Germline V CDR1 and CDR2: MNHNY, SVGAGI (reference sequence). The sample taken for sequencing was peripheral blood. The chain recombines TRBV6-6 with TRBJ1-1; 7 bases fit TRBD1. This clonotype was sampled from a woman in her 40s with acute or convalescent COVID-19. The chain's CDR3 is CASSRQDRVGEAFF. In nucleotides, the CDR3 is TGTGCCAGCAGCCGCCAAGACAGGGTCGGCGAGGCTTTCTTT.